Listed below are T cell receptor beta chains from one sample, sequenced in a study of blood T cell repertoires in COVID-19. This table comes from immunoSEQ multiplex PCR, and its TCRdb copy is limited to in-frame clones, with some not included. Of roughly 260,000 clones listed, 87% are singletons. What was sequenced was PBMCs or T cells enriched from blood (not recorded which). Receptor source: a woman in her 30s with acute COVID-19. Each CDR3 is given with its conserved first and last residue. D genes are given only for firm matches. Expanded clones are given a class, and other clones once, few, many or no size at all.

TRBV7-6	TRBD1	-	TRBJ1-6	CASSSNRQGGSPLHF	TGTGCCAGCAGCTCAAATCGGCAGGGGGGATCACCCCTCCACTTT
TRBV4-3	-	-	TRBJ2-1	CASSSSPDQTNEQFF	TGCGCCAGCAGCTCTTCACCCGACCAGACAAATGAGCAGTTCTTC
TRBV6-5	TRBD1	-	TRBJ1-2	CASSYPLPGTGPGYTF	TGTGCCAGCAGTTACCCTCTCCCCGGGACAGGACCTGGCTACACCTTC
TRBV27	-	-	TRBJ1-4	CASSLSSGVISTNEKLFF	TGTGCCAGCAGTTTGAGTTCAGGGGTCATCTCAACTAATGAAAAACTGTTTTTT
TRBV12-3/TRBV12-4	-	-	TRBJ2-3	CASSLRADTQYF	TGTGCCAGCAGCCTCCGGGCAGATACGCAGTATTTT
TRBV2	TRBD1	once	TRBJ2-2	CASSTGQGYPGELFF	TGTGCCAGCTCTACGGGACAGGGGTACCCCGGGGAGCTGTTTTTT
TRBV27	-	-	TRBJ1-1	CASSMTGKIAEAFF	TGTGCCAGCAGTATGACAGGTAAAATAGCTGAAGCTTTCTTT
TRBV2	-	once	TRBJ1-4	CATSAGGLYEKLFF	TGTGCCACCTCCGCGGGGGGTCTTTATGAAAAACTGTTTTTT
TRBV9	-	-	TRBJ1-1	CASSGQKTGSSEAFF	TGTGCCAGCAGCGGCCAGAAAACAGGGTCAAGTGAAGCTTTCTTT
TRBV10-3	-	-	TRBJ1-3	CAITEGTVGVTGNTIYF	TGTGCCATCACCGAAGGAACCGTAGGGGTAACTGGAAACACCATATATTTT
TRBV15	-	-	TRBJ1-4	CATSRDIARENEKLFF	TGTGCCACCAGCAGAGATATCGCACGGGAAAATGAAAAACTGTTTTTT
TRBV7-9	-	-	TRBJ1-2	CASSMNDRKGYTF	TGTGCCAGCAGCATGAACGACAGGAAAGGCTACACCTTC
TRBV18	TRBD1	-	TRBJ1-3	CASSQGQAANTIYF	TGTGCCAGCTCACAGGGACAGGCGGCAAACACCATATATTTT
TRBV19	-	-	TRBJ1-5	CASSMAAYSNQPQHF	TGTGCCAGTAGTATGGCGGCTTATAGCAATCAGCCCCAGCATTTT
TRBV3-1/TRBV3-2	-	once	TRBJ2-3	CASSQTRFGTDTQYF	TGTGCCAGCAGCCAGACTAGGTTTGGCACAGATACGCAGTATTTT
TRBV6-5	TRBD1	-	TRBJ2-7	CASRGDSFYEQYF	TGTGCCAGCAGGGGGGACAGCTTCTACGAGCAGTACTTC
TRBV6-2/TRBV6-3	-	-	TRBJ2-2	CASSLQGHNTGELFF	TGTGCCAGCAGTTTGCAGGGACATAACACCGGGGAGCTGTTTTTT
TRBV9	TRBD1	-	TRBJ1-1	CASSESDRLNTEAFF	TGTGCCAGCAGCGAATCGGACAGGTTGAACACTGAAGCTTTCTTT
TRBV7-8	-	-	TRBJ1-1	CASSLSGTTEAFF	TGTGCCAGCAGCTTATCGGGTACCACTGAAGCTTTCTTT
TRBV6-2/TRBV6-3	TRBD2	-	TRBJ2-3	CASSYRLAGYEDTQYF	TGTGCCAGCAGTTACCGTCTAGCGGGGTATGAAGATACGCAGTATTTT
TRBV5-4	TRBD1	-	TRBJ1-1	CASSLDRGYTEAFF	TGTGCCAGCAGCCTGGACAGGGGGTACACTGAAGCTTTCTTT
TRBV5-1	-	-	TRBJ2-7	CASSFSGYIEQYF	TGCGCCAGCAGCTTCTCGGGGTATATCGAGCAGTACTTC
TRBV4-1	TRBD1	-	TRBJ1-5	CASSQGQGDQPQHF	TGCGCCAGCAGCCAAGGACAGGGCGATCAGCCCCAGCATTTT
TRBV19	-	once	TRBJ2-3	CASSVGRATDTQYF	TGTGCCAGTAGTGTAGGTCGAGCCACAGATACGCAGTATTTT
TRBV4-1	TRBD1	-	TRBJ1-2	CASSQGDRVNYGYTF	TGCGCCAGCAGCCAAGGGGACAGGGTAAACTATGGCTACACCTTC
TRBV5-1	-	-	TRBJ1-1	CASSLYVANTEAFF	TGCGCCAGCAGCTTGTACGTGGCGAACACTGAAGCTTTCTTT
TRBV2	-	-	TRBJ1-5	CASSESSQPQHF	TGTGCCAGCAGTGAGTCCAGTCAGCCCCAGCATTTT
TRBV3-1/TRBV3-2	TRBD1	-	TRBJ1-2	CASSLIGQGYGYTF	TGTGCCAGCAGCCTGATCGGACAGGGGTATGGCTACACCTTC
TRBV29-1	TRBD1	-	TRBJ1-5	CSVALTGDAQPQHF	TGCAGCGTTGCCTTGACAGGGGACGCGCAGCCCCAGCATTTT
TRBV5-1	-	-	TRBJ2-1	CASSLSGYNEQFF	TGCGCCAGCAGCTTGTCAGGCTACAATGAGCAGTTCTTC
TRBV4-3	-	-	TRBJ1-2	CASSQDRGYGYTF	TGCGCCAGCAGCCAAGACAGGGGATATGGCTACACCTTC
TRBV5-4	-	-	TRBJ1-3	CASSLDGTGNTIYF	TGTGCCAGCAGCTTGGACGGGACTGGAAACACCATATATTTT